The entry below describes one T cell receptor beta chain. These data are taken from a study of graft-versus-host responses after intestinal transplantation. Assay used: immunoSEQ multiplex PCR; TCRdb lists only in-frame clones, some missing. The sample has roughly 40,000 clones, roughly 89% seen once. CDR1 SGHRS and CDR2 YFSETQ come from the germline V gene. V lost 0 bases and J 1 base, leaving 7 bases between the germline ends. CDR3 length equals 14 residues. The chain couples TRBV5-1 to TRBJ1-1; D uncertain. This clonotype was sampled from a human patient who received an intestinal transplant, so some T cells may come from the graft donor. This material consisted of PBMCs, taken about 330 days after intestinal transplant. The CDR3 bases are TGCGCCAGCAGCTTGGGAGCAGGGAACACTGAAGCTTTCTTT. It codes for CASSLGAGNTEAFF.